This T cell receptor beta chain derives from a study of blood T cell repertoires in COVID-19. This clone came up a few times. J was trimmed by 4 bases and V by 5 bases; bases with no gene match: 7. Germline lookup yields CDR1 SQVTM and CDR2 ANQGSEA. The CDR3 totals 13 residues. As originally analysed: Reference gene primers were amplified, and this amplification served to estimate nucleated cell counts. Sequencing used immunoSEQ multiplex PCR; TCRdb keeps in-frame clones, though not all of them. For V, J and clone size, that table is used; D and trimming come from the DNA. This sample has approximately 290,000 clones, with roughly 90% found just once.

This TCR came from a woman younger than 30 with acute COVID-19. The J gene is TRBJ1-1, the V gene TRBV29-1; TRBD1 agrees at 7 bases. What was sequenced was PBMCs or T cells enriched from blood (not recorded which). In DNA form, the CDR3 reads TGCAGCGTTAAGGGGGCATACGGCACTGAAGCTTTCTTT. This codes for CSVKGAYGTEAFF.